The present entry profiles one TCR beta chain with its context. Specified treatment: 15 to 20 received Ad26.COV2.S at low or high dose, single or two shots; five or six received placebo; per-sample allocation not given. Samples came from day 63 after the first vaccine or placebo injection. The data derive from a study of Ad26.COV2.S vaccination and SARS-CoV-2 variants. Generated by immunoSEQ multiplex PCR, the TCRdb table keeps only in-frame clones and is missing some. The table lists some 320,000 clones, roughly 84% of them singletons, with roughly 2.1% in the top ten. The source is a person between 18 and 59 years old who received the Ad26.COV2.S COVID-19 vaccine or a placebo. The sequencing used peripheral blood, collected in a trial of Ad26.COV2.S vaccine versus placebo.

CDR3 bases: TGCGCCAGCGGGGACTCCTACGAGCAGTACTTC. Protein product: CASGDSYEQYF. The rearrangement uses TRBV5-1 and TRBJ2-7; D is ambiguous. Germline CDR1 is SGHRS and CDR2 is YFSETQ. V was clipped by 7 bases and J by 0 bases, with 5 bases between them. This CDR3 has 11 residues.